Below, 25 T cell receptor beta chains from the same sample are listed, as sequenced in a study of OX40 agonist ivuxolimab in advanced cancers. Libraries were prepared by immunoSEQ multiplex PCR; TCRdb keeps only in-frame clonotypes and omits some of them. The sample has tens of thousands of clones, roughly four fifths seen once. This sample comprised CD4+ or CD8+ T cells sorted from blood, obtained in a trial of the OX40 agonist ivuxolimab. The receptors come from an adult with an advanced solid tumor such as melanoma, head and neck, liver or kidney cancer.

This clone was seen only a few times. V usage is TRBV7-3 and J usage is TRBJ2-7; unclear D gene. The CDR3 runs to 12 residues. V was trimmed by 5 bases and J by 5 bases, leaving 10 bases between them. Germline V gives CDR1 SGHTA, CDR2 FQGTGA. In DNA form, the CDR3 reads TGTGCCAGCAGCAAAAGTCGGGACGAGCAGTACTTC. It codes for CASSKSRDEQYF.

This chain uses TRBV27 with TRBJ1-5; maybe TRBD1 (6 bases). V was pared by 2 bases and J by 1 base, with 12 bases between. This CDR3 contains 16 residues. Germline CDR1 MNHEY, CDR2 SMNVEV (reference sequence). In DNA, the CDR3 is TGTGCCAGCAGTTTAAAAGCCAGGGGAAGCAATCAGCCCCAGCATTTT. Translation: CASSLKARGSNQPQHF.

The rearrangement links TRBV27 to TRBJ1-3, with TRBD1 identical over 7 bases. The CDR3 spans 14 residues. Per the germline V gene, CDR1 is MNHEY and CDR2 is SMNVEV (reference sequence). V shed 5 bases, J shed 4 bases, and the junction held 5 bases outside the gene matches. The CDR3 protein is CASSMTGRGNTIYF. The CDR3 DNA sequence: TGTGCCAGCAGTATGACAGGGAGAGGAAACACCATATATTTT.

The chain is built from TRBV4-2 and TRBJ2-1; 11 bases align to TRBD2. The CDR3 consists of 16 residues. The V gene's germline CDR1 is LGHNA and CDR2 YNFKEQ. Losses at the gene ends were 4 bases for V and 7 bases for J; bases not matched to a gene: 9. CDR3 bases: TGTGCCAGCAGCCGAGAACTAGCGGGAGTAGGTAATGAGCAGTTCTTC. It specifies CASSRELAGVGNEQFF.

The chain is built from TRBV19 and TRBJ2-3, with a possible D match to TRBD1 (5 bases). Germline assignment: CDR1 LNHDA and CDR2 SQIVND (reference sequence). V was clipped by 5 bases and J by 2 bases, with 14 bases between them. CDR3 size: 15 residues. CDR3 in DNA: TGTGCCAGTAGTGCCTCGACAGAAAACACAGATACGCAGTATTTT. Its translation is CASSASTENTDTQYF.

The gene calls are TRBV9 and TRBJ2-6; D is unclear. The CDR3 is 17 amino acids. Germline-derived CDR1 and CDR2 are SGDLS and YYNGEE. Trimming pared 7 bases from V and 5 bases from J, leaving 22 bases between. CDR3 loop: CASLFRLKQSRANVLTF. As DNA, the CDR3 is TGTGCCAGCCTGTTTAGGCTCAAACAAAGTCGGGCCAACGTCCTGACTTTC.

The chain links TRBV27 to TRBJ2-5; possible D gene TRBD1, 5 bases. Judging by the DNA end, TRBJ2-7 fits better; the J call may be wrong. Germline values: CDR1 MNHEY, CDR2 SMNVEV (reference sequence). The CDR3 has 13 amino acids. The CDR3, as DNA: TGTGCCAGCAGTTTGGGGCATACGTTCGAGCAGTACTTC. It encodes CASSLGHTFEQYF.

This clone was detected only a few times. This chain uses TRBV30 with TRBJ1-5; unclear D gene. The V gene's germline CDR1 is GTSNPN and CDR2 SVGIG (reference sequence). V shed 2 bases and J shed 1 base, with 6 bases lying between them. CDR3 length: 13 amino acids. CDR3 nucleotides: TGTGCCTGGAGTCACGACAGCAATCAGCCCCAGCATTTT. Its protein product is CAWSHDSNQPQHF.

The gene calls are TRBV28 and TRBJ1-1; perhaps TRBD1 as D (5 bases). The CDR3 consists of 14 residues. Germline values: CDR1 MDHEN, CDR2 SYDVKM. V was clipped by 3 bases and J by 4 bases, with 12 bases between them. Written as DNA, the CDR3 is TGTGCCAGCAGTTTCGGGGGTATGGGCACTGAAGCTTTCTTT. Amino acids: CASSFGGMGTEAFF. Complete variable domain (other parts from reference TRBV28 and TRBJ1-1): DVKVTQSSRYLVKRTGEKVFLECVQDMDHENMFWYRQDPGLGLRLIYFSYDVKMKEKGDIPEGYSVSREKKERFSLILESASTNQTSMYLCASSFGGMGTEAFFGQGTRLTVV.

The CDR3 protein is CSAKLRNEQYF. The DNA for the CDR3 is TGCAGTGCTAAACTCCGGAACGAGCAGTACTTC. The chain employs TRBV20-1 and TRBJ2-7; D unclear. V was shortened by 4 bases and J by 5 bases, with 9 bases between the two germline ends. The germline V gene has CDR1 DFQATT and CDR2 SNEGSKA (reference sequence). The CDR3 length is 11 residues.

The chain combines TRBV2 with TRBJ2-7, with D hard to call. V lost 4 bases, J lost 3 bases, and 10 bases lay in between. The CDR3 has 13 residues. Germline V gene lookup returns CDR1 SNHLY and CDR2 FYNNEI. This CDR3 is CASSVSRDYEQYF. For the CDR3, the DNA is TGTGCCAGCAGTGTGAGTAGGGACTACGAGCAGTACTTC.

This clone was seen more than once but under ten times. The V gene is TRBV21-1, the J gene TRBJ1-5. TRBV21-1 is listed as a pseudogene. The CDR3 contains 15 residues. The CDR3 bases are TGTGCCAGCAGCAAAGCTCGGGGGAAAAATCAGCCCCAGCATTTT. It translates to CASSKARGKNQPQHF.

V is TRBV6-6 and J is TRBJ2-5; 9 bases agree with TRBD1. This CDR3 spans 13 amino acids. Germline V CDR1 and CDR2: MNHNY, SVGAGI (reference sequence). V lost 8 bases and J lost 6; bases outside the gene matches: 7. CDR3: CASHTGGAKTQYF. In DNA, the CDR3 is TGTGCCAGCCATACAGGGGGCGCGAAGACCCAGTACTTC.

This clone was detected once. The chain links TRBV5-6 to TRBJ2-1; TRBD2 might be the D (7 bases). Deletions cut 5 bases from V and 11 bases from J, with 23 bases between. Germline CDR1 SGHDT, CDR2 YYEEEE. The CDR3 covers 15 residues. This CDR3 is CASSRGAGATRKQFF. CDR3 nucleotide sequence: TGTGCCAGCAGTCGGGGGGCGGGAGCGACCCGTAAGCAGTTCTTC.

This clone showed up just a few times. The rearrangement joins TRBV10-1 to TRBJ1-5; 7 bases map to TRBD1. The V gene's germline CDR1 is WNHNN and CDR2 SYGVQD (reference sequence). CDR3 length equals 13 residues. The V and J ends lost 11 bases and 5 bases, in that order; junction bases with no gene match: 9. The CDR3 here is CAAEPGGHQPQHF. DNA for the CDR3: TGCGCCGCCGAACCAGGGGGACATCAGCCCCAGCATTTT.

This clone was counted only a few times. The chain couples TRBV18 to TRBJ2-7, with a weak D call TRBD2 (6 bases). Trimming stripped 4 bases from V and 3 bases from J, with 13 bases between. The CDR3 is 14 residues long. Per germline, CDR1 KGHSH and CDR2 LQKENI. CDR3 protein: CASSRRDFFYEQYF. CDR3 nucleotides: TGTGCCAGCTCACGACGGGACTTCTTCTACGAGCAGTACTTC.

This sequence joins TRBV30 and TRBJ2-1; D gene unclear. Germline V gives CDR1 GTSNPN, CDR2 SVGIG (reference sequence). Trimming took off 2 bases at V and 2 bases at J, with 4 bases between the two ends. The CDR3 is 12 amino acids. CDR3 sequence reads: CAWSLPYNEQFF. CDR3 in DNA: TGTGCCTGGAGTCTCCCCTACAATGAGCAGTTCTTC.

The V call is TRBV27, the J call TRBJ2-3; tentatively, D is TRBD1 (5 bases). In germline, CDR1 is MNHEY, CDR2 SMNVEV (reference sequence). This CDR3 comprises 13 residues. The ends were cut back, 5 bases at V and 6 bases at J, with 12 bases in the middle. CDR3 residues: CASSNRQPDTQYF. CDR3 bases: TGTGCCAGCAGTAACCGACAGCCCGATACGCAGTATTTT.

The chain uses TRBV11-2 and TRBJ2-5; D is unclear. Trimming left V 0 bases short and J 5 bases short, with 10 bases between. Germline V gene data show CDR1 as SGHAT and CDR2 as FQNNGV. This CDR3 contains 14 residues. This CDR3 reads CASSLDWAAETQYF. The CDR3 DNA reads as TGTGCCAGCAGCTTAGACTGGGCCGCGGAGACCCAGTACTTC.

This chain connects TRBV18 to TRBJ1-3, with TRBD1 matching over 7 bases. V was clipped by 0 bases and J by 0 bases; unmatched bases: 2. Germline V gene sequence: CDR1 KGHSH, CDR2 LQKENI. CDR3 size: 16 residues. CDR3 nucleotides: TGTGCCAGCTCACCACCAGGGGGCAGCTCTGGAAACACCATATATTTT. Its translation is CASSPPGGSSGNTIYF.

CDR3 residues: CSGDSYGYTF. The CDR3, as DNA: TGCAGTGGGGACAGCTATGGCTACACCTTC. This sequence joins TRBV29-1 and TRBJ1-2, with TRBD1 identical over 7 bases. CDR3 length: 10 residues. Germline-derived CDR1 and CDR2 are SQVTM and ANQGSEA.

This chain uses TRBV10-2 with TRBJ2-7; unclear D gene. Germline values: CDR1 WSHSY, CDR2 SAAADI. With 8 bases removed from V and 1 base from J, the gap between germline ends came to 18 bases. The CDR3 loop spans 15 amino acids. CDR3: CASRPLGYGSYEQYF. The CDR3 nucleotides read TGCGCCAGCCGGCCTTTGGGGTATGGTTCCTACGAGCAGTACTTC.

V usage is TRBV5-1 and J usage is TRBJ2-1, with 10 nucleotides matching TRBD2. Per the germline V gene, CDR1 is SGHRS and CDR2 is YFSETQ. J was trimmed by 6 bases and V by 4 bases; bases with no gene match: 1. This CDR3 has 13 amino acids. This chain's CDR3 is CASSTSGINEQFF. The DNA of the CDR3 is TGCGCCAGCAGCACTAGCGGGATCAATGAGCAGTTCTTC.

The chain recombines TRBV7-9 with TRBJ2-3; unclear D gene. Looked up from germline, CDR1 is SEHNR and CDR2 is FQNEAQ (reference sequence). Deletions cut 5 bases from V and 2 bases from J, with 2 bases between. The CDR3 covers 11 residues. The CDR3 reads CASSLTDTQYF. In DNA, the CDR3 is TGTGCCAGCAGCCTCACAGATACGCAGTATTTT.

The rearrangement links TRBV27 to TRBJ2-7, with D uncertain. Germline-derived CDR1 and CDR2 are MNHEY and SMNVEV (reference sequence). Deletions cut 6 bases from V and 6 bases from J, with 18 bases between. The CDR3 runs 14 residues. The CDR3 reads CASRENRVTGEQYF. CDR3 nucleotides: TGTGCCAGCAGGGAAAATAGGGTTACGGGCGAGCAGTACTTC.